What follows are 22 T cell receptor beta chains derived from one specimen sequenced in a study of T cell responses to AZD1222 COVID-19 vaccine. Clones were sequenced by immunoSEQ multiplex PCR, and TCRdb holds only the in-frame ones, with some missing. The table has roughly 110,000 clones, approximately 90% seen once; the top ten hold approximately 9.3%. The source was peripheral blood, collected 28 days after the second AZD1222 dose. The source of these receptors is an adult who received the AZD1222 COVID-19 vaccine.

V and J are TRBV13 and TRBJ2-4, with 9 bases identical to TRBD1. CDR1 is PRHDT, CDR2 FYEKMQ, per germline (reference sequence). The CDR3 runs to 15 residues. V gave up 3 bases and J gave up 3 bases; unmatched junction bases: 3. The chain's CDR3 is CASSLGQGGKNIQYF. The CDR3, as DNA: TGTGCCAGCAGCTTGGGACAGGGAGGCAAAAACATTCAGTACTTC.

The CDR3 region has the DNA TGTGCCAGCAGTTATGAGTTCCGGGGCACCGGGGAGCTGTTTTTT. Translating gives CASSYEFRGTGELFF. The rearrangement uses TRBV27 and TRBJ2-2, with D possibly matching TRBD2 (5 bases). V lost 4 bases, J lost 4 bases, and 13 bases lay in between. CDR1 is MNHEY, CDR2 SMNVEV, per germline (reference sequence). This CDR3 has 15 residues.

CDR3 amino acids: CASSLPKGEQYF. CDR3 coding DNA: TGTGCCAGCAGCCTACCCAAAGGCGAGCAGTACTTC. The V gene is TRBV12-3 or TRBV12-4, the J gene TRBJ2-7; D gene unclear. With 6 bases removed from V and 6 bases from J, the gap between germline ends came to 12 bases. The CDR3 is 12 amino acids.

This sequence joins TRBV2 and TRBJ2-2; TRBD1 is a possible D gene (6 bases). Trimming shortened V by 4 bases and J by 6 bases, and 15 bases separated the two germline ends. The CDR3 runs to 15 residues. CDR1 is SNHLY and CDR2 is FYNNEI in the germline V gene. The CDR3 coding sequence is TGTGCCAGCAGTGGTCAGGGGAAGTCAGCCGGGGAGCTGTTTTTT. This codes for CASSGQGKSAGELFF.

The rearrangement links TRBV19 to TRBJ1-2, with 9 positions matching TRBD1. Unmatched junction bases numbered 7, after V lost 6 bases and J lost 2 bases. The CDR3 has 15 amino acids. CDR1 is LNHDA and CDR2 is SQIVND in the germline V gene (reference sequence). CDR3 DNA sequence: TGTGCCAGTAGGGAGGACAGGGGAACCAACTATGGCTACACCTTC. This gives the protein CASREDRGTNYGYTF.

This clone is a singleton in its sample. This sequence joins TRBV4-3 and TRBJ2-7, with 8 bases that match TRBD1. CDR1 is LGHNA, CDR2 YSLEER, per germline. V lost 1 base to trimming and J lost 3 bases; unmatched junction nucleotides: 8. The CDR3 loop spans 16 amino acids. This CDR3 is CASSQGHPGQDYEQYF. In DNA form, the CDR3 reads TGCGCCAGCAGCCAAGGGCATCCGGGACAGGACTACGAGCAGTACTTC.

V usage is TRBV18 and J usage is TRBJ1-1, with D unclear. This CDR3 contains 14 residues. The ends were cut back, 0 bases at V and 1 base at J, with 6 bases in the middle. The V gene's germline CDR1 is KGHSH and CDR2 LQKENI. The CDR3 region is CASSPPGRNTEAFF. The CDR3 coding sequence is TGTGCCAGCTCACCACCGGGGAGGAACACTGAAGCTTTCTTT.

The CDR3 DNA sequence: TGTGCCAGCTCACCGCCCCTCGGACAGGCCTCGAGGTACGAGCAGTACTTC. Its translation is CASSPPLGQASRYEQYF. This chain links TRBV18 with TRBJ2-7; 7 bases map to TRBD1. CDR1 is KGHSH and CDR2 is LQKENI in the germline V gene. Trimming took 3 bases from V and 4 from J; bases not matched to a gene: 15. This CDR3 has 17 amino acids. The complete variable domain, with remaining parts taken from reference TRBV18 and TRBJ2-7, reads NAGVMQNPRHLVRRRGQEARLRCSPMKGHSHVYWYRQLPEEGLKFMVYLQKENIIDESGMPKERFSAEFPKEGPSILRIQQVVRGDSAAYFCASSPPLGQASRYEQYFGPGTRLTVT.

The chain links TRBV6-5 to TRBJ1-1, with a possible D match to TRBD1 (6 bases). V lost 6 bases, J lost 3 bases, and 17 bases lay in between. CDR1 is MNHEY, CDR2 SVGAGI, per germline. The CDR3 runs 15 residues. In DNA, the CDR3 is TGTGCCAGCAGGTACAGGGTTGATGCGGACACTGAAGCTTTCTTT. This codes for CASRYRVDADTEAFF.

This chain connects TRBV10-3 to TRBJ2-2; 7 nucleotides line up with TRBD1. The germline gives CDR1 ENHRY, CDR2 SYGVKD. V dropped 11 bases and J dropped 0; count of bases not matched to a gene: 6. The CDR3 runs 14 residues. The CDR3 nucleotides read TGTGCCGCGACCGGGACAGCGAACACCGGGGAGCTGTTTTTT. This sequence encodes CAATGTANTGELFF.

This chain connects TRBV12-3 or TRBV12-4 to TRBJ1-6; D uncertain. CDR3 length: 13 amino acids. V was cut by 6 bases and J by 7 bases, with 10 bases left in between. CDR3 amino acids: CASSQTQNSPLHF. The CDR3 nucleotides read TGTGCCAGCAGCCAAACACAGAATTCACCCCTCCACTTT.

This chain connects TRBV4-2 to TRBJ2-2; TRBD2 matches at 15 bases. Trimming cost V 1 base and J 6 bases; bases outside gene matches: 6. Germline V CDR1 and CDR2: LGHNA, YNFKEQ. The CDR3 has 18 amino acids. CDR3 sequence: CASSQVAGTSGRPGELFF. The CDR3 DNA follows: TGTGCCAGCAGCCAAGTTGCCGGGACTAGCGGGAGGCCCGGGGAGCTGTTTTTT.

The CDR3 loop reads CASTWGGEAGNTEAFF. The CDR3 nucleotides read TGTGCCAGCACCTGGGGGGGGGAGGCAGGGAACACTGAAGCTTTCTTT. This chain links TRBV3-1 (or the pseudogene TRBV3-2) with TRBJ1-1; D is possibly TRBD1 (5 bases). Per the germline V gene, CDR1 is LGHDT and CDR2 is YNNKEL (reference sequence). Deletions cut 7 bases from V and 1 base from J, with 19 bases between. The CDR3 has 16 amino acids.

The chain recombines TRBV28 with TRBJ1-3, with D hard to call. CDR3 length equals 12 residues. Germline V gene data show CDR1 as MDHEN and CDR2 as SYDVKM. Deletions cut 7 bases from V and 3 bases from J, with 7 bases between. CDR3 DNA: TGTGCCAGCACCCTGGGTGGAAACACCATATATTTT. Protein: CASTLGGNTIYF.

CDR3 nucleotide sequence: TGTGCCAGCAGTAGCCGGGACAGGGGGAACAATCAGCCCCAGCATTTT. Translating it yields CASSSRDRGNNQPQHF. The rearrangement links TRBV28 to TRBJ1-5, with 11 bases lining up with TRBD1. Trimming took 5 bases from V and 3 from J; bases not matched to a gene: 6. CDR3 size: 16 residues. CDR1 and CDR2 (germline): MDHEN, SYDVKM.

CDR3 in amino acids: CASSFSGISNQPQHF. The CDR3 DNA sequence: TGTGCCAGCAGCTTCTCCGGGATTAGCAATCAGCCCCAGCATTTT. This chain connects TRBV7-2 to TRBJ1-5; D gene unclear. Trimming cost V 3 bases and J 0 bases, with 9 bases left between them. Germline CDR1 reads SGHTA; CDR2 reads FQGNSA. The CDR3 sequence is 15 residues long.

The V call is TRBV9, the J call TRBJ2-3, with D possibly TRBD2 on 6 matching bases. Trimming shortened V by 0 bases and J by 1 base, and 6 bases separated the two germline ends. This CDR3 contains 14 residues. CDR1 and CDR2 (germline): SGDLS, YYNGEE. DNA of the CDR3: TGTGCCAGCAGCGTAGAGCGGGGCACAGATACGCAGTATTTT. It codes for CASSVERGTDTQYF. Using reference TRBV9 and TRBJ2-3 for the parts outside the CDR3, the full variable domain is DSGVTQTPKHLITATGQRVTLRCSPRSGDLSVYWYQQSLDQGLQFLIQYYNGEERAKGNILERFSAQQFPDLHSELNLSSLELGDSALYFCASSVERGTDTQYFGPGTRLTVL.

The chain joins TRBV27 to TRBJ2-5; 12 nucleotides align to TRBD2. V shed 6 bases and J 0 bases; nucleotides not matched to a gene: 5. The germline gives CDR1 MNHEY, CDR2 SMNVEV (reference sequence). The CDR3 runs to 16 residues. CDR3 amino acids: CASRGLAGTDQETQYF. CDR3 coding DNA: TGTGCCAGCAGAGGACTAGCGGGGACGGACCAAGAGACCCAGTACTTC.

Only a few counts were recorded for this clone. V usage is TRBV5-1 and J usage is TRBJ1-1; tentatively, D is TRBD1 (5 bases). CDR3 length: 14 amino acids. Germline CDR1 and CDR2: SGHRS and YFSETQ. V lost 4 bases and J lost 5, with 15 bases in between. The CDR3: CASSLQTAGTEAFF. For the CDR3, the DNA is TGCGCCAGCAGCCTGCAAACAGCAGGGACTGAAGCTTTCTTT.

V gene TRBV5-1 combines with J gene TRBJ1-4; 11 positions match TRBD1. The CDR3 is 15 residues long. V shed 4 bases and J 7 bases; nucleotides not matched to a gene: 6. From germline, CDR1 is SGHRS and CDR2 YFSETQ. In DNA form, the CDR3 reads TGCGCCAGCAGCCGAGGGACAGGGGGGACTGAAAAACTGTTTTTT. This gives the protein CASSRGTGGTEKLFF.

CDR3 sequence (DNA): TGTGCCAGCAGCTTAGCGCGGACCCTGAACACTGAAGCTTTCTTT. As protein: CASSLARTLNTEAFF. The V gene is TRBV7-9, the J gene TRBJ1-1, with D unclear. The germline CDR1 and CDR2 sequences are SEHNR and FQNEAQ (reference sequence). Trimming stripped 0 bases from V and 0 bases from J, with 8 bases between. The CDR3 consists of 15 residues.

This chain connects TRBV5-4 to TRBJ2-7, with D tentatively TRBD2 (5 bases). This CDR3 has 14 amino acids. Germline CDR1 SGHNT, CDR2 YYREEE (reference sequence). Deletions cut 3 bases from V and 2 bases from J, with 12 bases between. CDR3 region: CASSWRTDPYEQYF. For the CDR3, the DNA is TGTGCCAGCAGCTGGAGGACGGATCCCTACGAGCAGTACTTC.